The rows below give T cell receptor beta chains drawn from one sample of a study of vaccination effects on CD4 cells after COVID-19. These receptors have no known antigen. The data were produced by immunoSEQ multiplex PCR, yet TCRdb's version contains in-frame clones alone and is incomplete. The sample carries roughly 59,000 clones, under 80% recorded once. The sequencing used CD4+ T cells from PBMCs cultured with HCoV-OC43 spike peptides, collected after COVID-19 vaccination. Every receptor here comes from a human donor who received a COVID-19 vaccine. CDR3s include the opening cysteine and the closing phenylalanine or tryptophan. D genes are given only for firm matches. Some rows have no size entry. The others give once, few or many, or a class for an expanded clone.

J gene,V gene,clone size,D gene,CDR3 protein,CDR3 DNA
TRBJ1-5,TRBV6-1,-,-,CASSETHLNQPQHF,TGTGCCAGCAGTGAAACACACCTCAATCAGCCCCAGCATTTT
TRBJ1-2,TRBV5-1,few,-,CASSLGQGSTYGYTF,TGCGCCAGCAGCTTGGGGCAGGGCAGCACCTATGGCTACACCTTC
TRBJ1-4,TRBV2,-,-,CASSERGKLFF,TGTGCCAGCAGTGAAAGGGGGAAACTGTTTTTT
TRBJ1-3,TRBV4-1,-,TRBD1,CASSQVGAGGSGNTIYF,TGCGCCAGCAGCCAAGTCGGAGCAGGGGGATCTGGAAACACCATATATTTT
TRBJ1-4,TRBV30,-,TRBD1,CAWSVQGAGNEKLFF,TGTGCCTGGAGTGTACAGGGGGCGGGAAATGAAAAACTGTTTTTT
TRBJ2-6,TRBV19,-,TRBD2,CASSLKLAGPSSGANVLTF,TGTGCCAGTAGCCTAAAACTAGCGGGGCCAAGCTCTGGGGCCAACGTCCTGACTTTC
TRBJ2-2,TRBV5-4,-,-,CASSLGEGNTGELFF,TGTGCCAGCAGCTTGGGTGAGGGAAACACCGGGGAGCTGTTTTTT
TRBJ2-1,TRBV12-5,few,TRBD2,CASGWEGTEQFF,TGTGCTAGTGGTTGGGAGGGGACTGAGCAGTTCTTC
TRBJ2-1,TRBV29-1,-,TRBD1,CSVAQGQTNEQFF,TGCAGCGTTGCCCAGGGACAGACCAATGAGCAGTTCTTC
TRBJ2-3,TRBV9,-,TRBD2,CASSPRGAGGSDTQYF,TGTGCCAGCAGCCCCCGTGGAGCGGGGGGGTCAGATACGCAGTATTTT
TRBJ2-6,TRBV4-1,-,TRBD1,CASSRQGNVLTF,TGCGCCAGCAGCAGACAGGGCAACGTCCTGACTTTC
TRBJ1-6,TRBV21-1,once,-,CASSKAARISSYNSPLHF,TGTGCCAGCAGCAAAGCGGCCAGAATTAGCTCCTATAATTCACCCCTCCACTTT
TRBJ1-3,TRBV3-1/TRBV3-2,-,-,CASSHEHSGNTIYF,TGTGCCAGCAGTCATGAGCACTCTGGAAACACCATATATTTT
TRBJ1-4,TRBV18,-,-,CASSLTATTNEKLFF,TGTGCCAGCTCACTTACGGCAACAACTAATGAAAAACTGTTTTTT
TRBJ2-1,TRBV14,-,-,CASSQRSSNEQFF,TGTGCCAGCAGCCAGAGATCCTCTAATGAGCAGTTCTTC
TRBJ1-4,TRBV29-1,-,-,CSVADRVTNEKLFF,TGCAGCGTCGCGGACCGGGTCACTAATGAAAAACTGTTTTTT
TRBJ1-2,TRBV7-3,-,-,CASSPDRNYGYTF,TGTGCCAGCAGCCCGGACAGAAACTATGGCTACACCTTC
TRBJ2-3,TRBV4-1,-,TRBD2,CASSLREASGGAVDTQYF,TGCGCCAGCAGCCTCCGAGAAGCTAGCGGGGGGGCAGTTGATACGCAGTATTTT
TRBJ2-5,TRBV7-3,once,-,CASSWTTQETQYF,TGTGCCAGCAGCTGGACTACTCAAGAGACCCAGTACTTC
TRBJ1-2,TRBV6-4,-,-,CASSGGQGYTF,TGTGCCAGCAGTGGGGGTCAGGGCTACACCTTC
TRBJ2-1,TRBV18,once,TRBD2,CASSPLAGAPGGEQFF,TGTGCCAGCTCACCACTAGCGGGGGCCCCAGGGGGTGAGCAGTTCTTC
TRBJ1-4,TRBV7-8,-,-,CASSPIRSRPEGLFF,TGTGCCAGCAGCCCTATCAGGTCGAGACCCGAAGGGCTGTTTTTT
TRBJ1-2,TRBV29-1,-,-,CSARRPGFGYTF,TGCAGCGCCAGAAGGCCAGGGTTTGGCTACACCTTC
TRBJ1-3,TRBV5-5,-,-,CASSLVGVSGNTIYF,TGTGCCAGCAGCTTGGTTGGAGTCTCGGGAAACACCATATATTTT
TRBJ1-2,TRBV29-1,-,TRBD1,CSVAQGDYGYTF,TGCAGCGTTGCGCAGGGGGATTATGGCTACACCTTC
TRBJ1-3,TRBV6-5,-,-,CASSPGQTSGNTIYF,TGTGCCAGCAGTCCAGGACAGACATCTGGAAACACCATATATTTT
TRBJ2-1,TRBV6-5,once,TRBD1,CASRRGTEYNEQFF,TGTGCCAGCAGGAGGGGGACAGAATACAATGAGCAGTTCTTC
TRBJ2-5,TRBV13,-,-,CASSLRGGRETQYF,TGTGCCAGCAGCCTCAGAGGAGGTCGAGAGACCCAGTACTTC
TRBJ1-3,TRBV5-1,-,-,CASSLNGLSGNTIYF,TGCGCCAGCAGCTTGAACGGCCTCTCTGGAAACACCATATATTTT
TRBJ1-3,TRBV24-1,-,TRBD1,CATSGQGITAGNTIYF,TGTGCCACCAGTGGACAGGGGATTACAGCTGGAAACACCATATATTTT
TRBJ1-2,TRBV4-1,medium-sized,-,CASSQQSVGQGRDGYTF,TGCGCCAGCAGCCAACAATCCGTCGGCCAGGGACGAGATGGCTACACCTTC
TRBJ2-5,TRBV18,once,TRBD1,CASSPGTGGEETQYF,TGTGCCAGCTCACCCGGGACAGGGGGCGAAGAGACCCAGTACTTC
TRBJ1-2,TRBV7-8,few,-,CASSLERANYGYTF,TGTGCCAGCAGCTTAGAACGAGCTAACTATGGCTACACCTTC
TRBJ1-5,TRBV27,-,-,CASSLRQNQPQHF,TGTGCCAGCAGTTTACGACAGAACCAGCCCCAGCATTTT
TRBJ1-5,TRBV19,-,-,CASSIVGGGVLKFPQHF,TGTGCCAGTAGTATAGTGGGGGGTGGGGTATTAAAGTTTCCCCAGCATTTT
TRBJ1-1,TRBV6-6,-,-,CASSYQGWGGSTEAFF,TGTGCCAGCAGTTACCAGGGTTGGGGAGGGAGCACTGAAGCTTTCTTT
TRBJ1-5,TRBV30,-,-,CAWSPSPIKPQHF,TGTGCCTGGAGTCCAAGTCCAATAAAGCCCCAGCATTTT
TRBJ1-1,TRBV19,-,-,CASSIGRSLTLNTEAFF,TGTGCCAGTAGTATCGGACGGAGTCTAACCTTGAACACTGAAGCTTTCTTT
TRBJ1-5,TRBV7-2,few,TRBD1,CASSLGGTDNQPQHF,TGTGCCAGCAGCTTAGGTGGGACAGACAATCAGCCCCAGCATTTT
TRBJ1-3,TRBV2,-,TRBD1,CASRDRGQGNTIYF,TGTGCCAGCAGAGACAGGGGGCAGGGAAACACCATATATTTT
TRBJ2-1,TRBV5-1,-,TRBD1,CASSSDRASEQFF,TGCGCCAGCAGCTCCGACAGGGCTAGTGAGCAGTTCTTC
TRBJ2-3,TRBV6-6,-,-,CASSSSGDPPYTQYF,TGTGCCAGCAGTTCGTCAGGAGACCCACCTTATACGCAGTATTTT
TRBJ1-2,TRBV6-4,-,-,CASSEGGVPYGYTF,TGTGCCAGCAGTGAGGGAGGGGTCCCTTATGGCTACACCTTC
TRBJ1-1,TRBV18,-,-,CASSQTVNTEAFF,TGTGCCAGCTCACAGACAGTGAACACTGAAGCTTTCTTT
TRBJ1-2,TRBV7-3,-,-,CASSLSYSTGGYTF,TGTGCCAGCAGCTTGTCTTACTCTACGGGCGGCTACACCTTC
TRBJ2-3,TRBV10-2,-,TRBD2,CASSEIAGDPTDTQYF,TGCGCCAGCAGTGAAATAGCGGGGGACCCCACAGATACGCAGTATTTT
TRBJ1-2,TRBV20-1,once,-,CSALVGYGYTF,TGCAGTGCTCTCGTGGGCTATGGCTACACCTTC
TRBJ1-2,TRBV5-1,-,-,CASTLSGWDGYTF,TGCGCCAGCACTCTTAGCGGGTGGGATGGCTACACCTTC
TRBJ1-2,TRBV5-1,-,-,CASSPGIWEGYGYTF,TGCGCCAGCAGCCCTGGCATATGGGAAGGCTATGGCTACACCTTC
TRBJ1-1,TRBV7-9,medium-sized,TRBD1,CASSRTGNTEAFF,TGTGCCAGCAGCCGGACAGGGAACACTGAAGCTTTCTTT
TRBJ1-1,TRBV7-9,few,-,CATSRGNTEAFF,TGTGCCACCTCCAGGGGGAACACTGAAGCTTTCTTT
TRBJ2-2,TRBV5-1,-,-,CASSLLGQSNTGELFF,TGCGCCAGCAGCTTGTTAGGCCAGTCGAACACCGGGGAGCTGTTTTTT
TRBJ2-1,TRBV24-1,-,-,CATSDRGPEQFF,TGTGCCACCAGTGATCGCGGCCCCGAGCAGTTCTTC
TRBJ2-2,TRBV9,-,-,CASSVGRQTGELFF,TGTGCCAGCAGCGTTGGCCGACAAACCGGGGAGCTGTTTTTT
TRBJ2-2,TRBV30,-,-,CAWSVKDRANTGELFF,TGTGCCTGGAGTGTCAAGGACAGAGCGAACACCGGGGAGCTGTTTTTT
TRBJ2-2,TRBV7-3,-,-,CASSLTGVNTGELFF,TGTGCCAGCAGCTTAACAGGGGTGAACACCGGGGAGCTGTTTTTT
TRBJ2-4,TRBV5-5,-,TRBD2,CASSPSGAGLNIQYF,TGTGCCAGCAGCCCCTCCGGAGCGGGGCTAAACATTCAGTACTTC
TRBJ2-1,TRBV9,-,-,CASSVDQGTSSYNEQFF,TGTGCCAGCAGCGTAGATCAGGGGACCTCCTCCTACAATGAGCAGTTCTTC